This TCR beta chain originates from a study of cytomegalovirus exposure and HLA in healthy donors. Looking at the study overall: Inside one of the first data releases sat around 86 million unique TCRs taken from HLA-typed donors.

A few counts support this clone. Its specificity is unknown. The PCR was carried out with 60 Vbeta primers and 13 Jbeta primers. The protocol was immunoSEQ multiplex PCR, while the TCRdb copy is restricted to in-frame clones and leaves out a portion. The sample lists under 110,000 clones, about 75% occurring once. This CDR3 comprises 14 residues. The V and J ends lost 4 bases and 4 bases respectively, with 11 bases between them. Looked up from germline, CDR1 is SGHTA and CDR2 is FQGNSA. General study points: HLA alleles were associated with fewer than 20,000 TCR beta sequences in a later analysis at 0.05 false discovery rate.

At collection, donors were nominally healthy, but unrecorded immune exposures were probable. This rearrangement joins TRBV7-2 to TRBJ1-5; D is perhaps TRBD1 (5 bases). This sequence was found in a man aged 45-65 years in good health and CMV-seronegative. The sample taken for sequencing was PBMCs. The CDR3 region has the DNA TGTGCCAGCAGCTCAGGCGGGGCTAATCAGCCCCAGCATTTT. This gives the protein CASSSGGANQPQHF.